This T cell receptor (beta chain) is drawn from a study of cytomegalovirus exposure and HLA in healthy donors. The study, taken as a whole, reports: Across all donors, roughly uniform sequencing depth was an assumption of the presence/absence analyses. The study labeled 180 or so TCR beta chains cytomegalovirus-associated.

Donors were ostensibly healthy at sampling, although undocumented immune exposures were probable. 13 Jbeta primers and 60 Vbeta primers were used for the PCR. TCRdb's table, derived via immunoSEQ multiplex PCR, lists solely in-frame clones and lacks some. The repertoire includes roughly 200,000 clones, approximately 83% of them detected once, and 0.71% sits in the top ten. The sample holds a few counts of this clone. The antigen is not known. The sequence was obtained from a boy between 2 and 10 years old in good health and CMV-seronegative. The sample was PBMCs.

The CDR3 nucleotides are TGTGCCAGCAGTCAACCGGGACAGGGGTTCCACGAGCAGTACTTC. Translated, it gives CASSQPGQGFHEQYF. The chain links TRBV6-5 to TRBJ2-7; 10 bases are shared with TRBD1. Trimming cost V 5 bases and J 5 bases; bases outside gene matches: 9. The length of the CDR3 is 15 residues. Germline V gives CDR1 MNHEY, CDR2 SVGAGI.